This T cell receptor (beta chain) comes out of a study of cytomegalovirus exposure and HLA in healthy donors. Study-wide points: In vitro, a few CMV-associated chains proved specific for CMV antigens.

As regards this clone: As yet, its antigen is unknown.

Primers included in the PCR were 60 Vbeta and 13 Jbeta primers. Original processing notes: As a later analysis found, there were approximately 80 million unique TCR beta chains, of which about 10 million were shared. Libraries were prepared by immunoSEQ multiplex PCR; TCRdb keeps only in-frame clonotypes and omits some of them. Clonal size and the V and J genes are those of that table, whereas D and trimming came from the DNA. Counted here are over 150,000 clones, about four fifths occurring once; the ten biggest clones make up around 4.9%. Samples came from healthy bone marrow donors. Germline CDR1 reads SGHRS; CDR2 reads YFSETQ. The J segment lost 5 bases and the V segment lost 1 base, leaving 8 bases of the junction unmatched. The CDR3 runs 16 residues.

Specimen: PBMCs. V is TRBV5-1 and J is TRBJ2-1; 8 nucleotides align to TRBD1. The receptor's source is a man younger than 30 in good health and CMV-seronegative. The CDR3: CASSLWDRPNHNEQFF. In DNA, the CDR3 is TGCGCCAGCAGCTTGTGGGACAGGCCCAACCACAATGAGCAGTTCTTC.